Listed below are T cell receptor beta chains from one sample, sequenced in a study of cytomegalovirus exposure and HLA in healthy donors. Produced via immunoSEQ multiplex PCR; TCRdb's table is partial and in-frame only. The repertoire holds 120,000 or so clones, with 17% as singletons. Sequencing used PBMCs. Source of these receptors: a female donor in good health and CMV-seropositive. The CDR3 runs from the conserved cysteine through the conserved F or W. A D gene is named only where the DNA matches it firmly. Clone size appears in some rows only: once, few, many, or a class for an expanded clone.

CASSLDPQRAGGNTQYF	TGTGCCAGCAGCTTGGACCCCCAGCGGGCGGGAGGGAATACGCAGTATTTT	.	TRBD2	TRBV5-4	TRBJ2-3
CASSVGAGGASTEAFF	TGTGCCAGCAGCGTAGGGGCAGGGGGCGCGTCCACTGAAGCTTTCTTT	.	TRBD1	TRBV9	TRBJ1-1
CASSGQLEAFF	TGTGCCAGCTCCGGACAGCTTGAAGCTTTCTTT	.	.	TRBV18	TRBJ1-1
CASQTGGNTGELFF	TGTGCCTCCCAGACAGGGGGAAACACCGGGGAGCTGTTTTTT	.	TRBD1	TRBV5-4	TRBJ2-2
CASSSRTTQETQYF	TGTGCCAGCAGCTCACGGACTACCCAAGAGACCCAGTACTTC	.	.	TRBV7-8	TRBJ2-5
CASSTARGGTANYGYTF	TGTGCCAGTAGTACAGCCCGAGGAGGAACAGCTAACTATGGCTACACCTTC	.	.	TRBV19	TRBJ1-2
CASIIKVGQGSNEQFF	TGTGCCAGCATCATCAAAGTAGGACAGGGTAGTAATGAGCAGTTCTTC	once	TRBD1	TRBV5-6	TRBJ2-1
CASSRSGYGEETQYF	TGTGCCAGCAGCCGAAGTGGTTACGGAGAAGAGACCCAGTACTTC	.	.	TRBV27	TRBJ2-5
CASGLSGVAEAFF	TGTGCTAGTGGTTTGTCGGGGGTGGCTGAAGCTTTCTTT	.	.	TRBV12-5	TRBJ1-1
CASSIGRDPSYEQYF	TGTGCCAGTAGTATAGGGCGGGACCCTTCCTACGAGCAGTACTTC	.	.	TRBV19	TRBJ2-7
CASSQAATGVSGNTIYF	TGCGCCAGCAGCCAAGCCGCGACAGGGGTCTCTGGAAACACCATATATTTT	.	TRBD1	TRBV4-3	TRBJ1-3
CASLTDTQYF	TGTGCCAGCTTAACAGATACGCAGTATTTT	.	.	TRBV6-1	TRBJ2-3
CATSHLGQGEGYTF	TGTGCCACCAGCCACCTTGGACAGGGTGAAGGCTACACCTTC	few	TRBD1	TRBV15	TRBJ1-2
CASSLVFRVDRMGNTEAFF	TGTGCCAGCAGCTTAGTATTCCGGGTTGACAGGATGGGGAACACTGAAGCTTTCTTT	.	.	TRBV11-3	TRBJ1-1
CASSLWRGGADTQYF	TGTGCCAGCAGCTTGTGGCGGGGGGGGGCAGATACGCAGTATTTT	few	TRBD2	TRBV11-2	TRBJ2-3
CASRPSRTSGGETQYF	TGTGCCAGCAGGCCCTCACGGACTAGCGGCGGGGAGACCCAGTACTTC	.	TRBD2	TRBV28	TRBJ2-5
CTSSQEGVRNSNQPQHF	TGCACCAGCAGCCAAGAAGGGGTCAGGAATAGCAATCAGCCCCAGCATTTT	few	.	TRBV1	TRBJ1-5
CASSLDREANYGYTF	TGTGCCAGCAGCTTAGACAGGGAAGCTAACTATGGCTACACCTTC	.	.	TRBV7-2	TRBJ1-2
CASSLDNNQPQHF	TGCGCCAGCAGCCTGGACAACAATCAGCCCCAGCATTTT	few	.	TRBV5-1	TRBJ1-5
CASSSYRRGWTSYEQYF	TGTGCCAGCAGCTCTTACCGAAGGGGGTGGACCAGCTACGAGCAGTACTTC	.	.	TRBV13	TRBJ2-7
CASSALAGEGEQYF	TGTGCCAGCAGTGCCCTAGCGGGAGAGGGCGAGCAGTACTTC	.	TRBD2	TRBV6-4	TRBJ2-7
CASSARTLAVNDNEQFF	TGTGCCAGCAGTGCCCGAACCTTAGCGGTCAATGACAATGAGCAGTTCTTC	.	.	TRBV28	TRBJ2-1
CASSLGGGTYEQYF	TGTGCCAGCAGCTTGGGGGGCGGAACCTACGAGCAGTACTTC	.	.	TRBV5-4	TRBJ2-7
CASSAYSGTHSNQPQHF	TGTGCCAGTAGTGCTTATTCCGGGACACATAGCAATCAGCCCCAGCATTTT	few	.	TRBV19	TRBJ1-5
CAISNDYGYTF	TGTGCCATCTCCAATGACTATGGCTACACCTTC	.	.	TRBV10-3	TRBJ1-2
CASSLEPGQYYEQYF	TGCGCCAGCAGCTTGGAACCGGGACAGTACTACGAGCAGTACTTC	.	TRBD1	TRBV5-1	TRBJ2-7
CASSPGRPGTGYSYEQYF	TGCGCCAGCAGTCCCGGTCGTCCCGGGACAGGGTACTCCTACGAGCAGTACTTC	.	TRBD1	TRBV23-1	TRBJ2-7
CASSSQQRGEGDTQYF	TGTGCCAGCAGCTCGCAGCAGAGGGGGGAGGGAGATACGCAGTATTTT	.	.	TRBV7-6	TRBJ2-3
CASSQDSGGDNEQFF	TGCGCCAGCAGCCAAGACAGCGGGGGGGATAATGAGCAGTTCTTC	.	TRBD2	TRBV4-1	TRBJ2-1
CASSAGANTEAFF	TGCGCCAGCAGTGCGGGAGCCAACACTGAAGCTTTCTTT	few	.	TRBV10-2	TRBJ1-1
CASSLTGQRPTEAFF	TGTGCCAGCTCCCTAACGGGACAAAGACCCACTGAAGCTTTCTTT	.	.	TRBV18	TRBJ1-1
CASSLSHTGAYEQYF	TGTGCCAGCAGTTTATCGCATACAGGGGCCTACGAGCAGTACTTC	.	TRBD1	TRBV27	TRBJ2-7